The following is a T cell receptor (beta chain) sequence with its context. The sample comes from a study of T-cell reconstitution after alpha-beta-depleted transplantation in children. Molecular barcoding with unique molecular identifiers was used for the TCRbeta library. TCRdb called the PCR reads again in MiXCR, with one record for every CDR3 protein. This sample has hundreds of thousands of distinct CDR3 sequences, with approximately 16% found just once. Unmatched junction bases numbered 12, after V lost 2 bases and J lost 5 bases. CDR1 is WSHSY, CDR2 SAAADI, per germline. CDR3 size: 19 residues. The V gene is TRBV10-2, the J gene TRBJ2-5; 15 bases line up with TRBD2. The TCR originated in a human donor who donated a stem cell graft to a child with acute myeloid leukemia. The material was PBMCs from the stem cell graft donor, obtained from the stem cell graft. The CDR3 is CASSEPPRTSGGAGETQYF. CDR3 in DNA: TGCGCCAGCAGTGAGCCTCCGAGGACTAGCGGGGGGGCGGGGGAGACCCAGTACTTC.